This TCR beta chain comes out of a study of CD8+ T cells in alopecia areata. General study findings and limits: Only one nonresponder was present, which leaves the link between baseline CD8+ expansion and response uncertain. Scalp clonality and expanded CD8+ clones among the top 100 were significantly decreased by tofacitinib. Amid tofacitinib therapy, many expanded lesional clones stayed present in scalp and blood.

The germline V and J ends were trimmed by 2 bases and 5 bases, with 15 bases remaining between them. The CDR3 totals 15 residues. CDR1 and CDR2 from the germline V gene are SEHNR and FQNEAQ (reference sequence). Note on this clone: The antigen remains undetermined.

Treatment reported: oral pan-JAK inhibitor, 5-10 mg twice daily. Once RNA had been extracted, it was reverse transcribed into cDNA to act as the sequencing template. The data were produced by immunoSEQ multiplex PCR, yet TCRdb's version contains in-frame clones alone and is incomplete. The data show 150,000 or so clones, around 83% seen once. The chain combines TRBV7-9 with TRBJ1-1; weak D call: TRBD1 (5 bases). The specimen was CD8+ T cells sorted from blood, collected at week 4, from a patient treated with tofacitinib. This sequence was found in a human donor with alopecia areata. The CDR3 nucleotides read TGTGCCAGCAGCTTATTGAGGGGTATTGGGACTGAAGCTTTCTTT. Encoded protein: CASSLLRGIGTEAFF.